This TCR beta chain came from a study of blood T cell repertoires in COVID-19. About the research overall: Italy, Spain and the United States were the sources of the convalescent and acute COVID-19 samples. The analysed material was cDNA or gDNA that came from T cells, B-cell-depleted T cells, or PBMCs.

The CDR3 runs 16 residues. Germline assignment: CDR1 SGHNT and CDR2 YENEEA. Unmatched junction bases numbered 7, after V lost 5 bases and J lost 6 bases. Original methodology: Counts of nucleated cells, estimated from reference gene primer amplification, were obtained. Repertoires were generated with immunoSEQ multiplex PCR, while TCRdb's copy carries only in-frame clones and drops some. D and trimming come from the DNA, and the V and J calls and clone size come from that table. The data hold 80,000 or so clones, with around 90% observed a single time. The chain has TRBV11-3 and TRBJ2-2; 12 bases are a match to TRBD2. This receptor was identified in a woman aged 50 to 60 in a cohort sampled during active COVID-19. The material sequenced was peripheral blood. Written as DNA, the CDR3 is TGTGCCAGCAGCCCCCCGACTAGCGGGAGCCCCGGGGAGCTGTTTTTT. Translated: CASSPPTSGSPGELFF.